This entry features one T cell receptor beta chain sequence. The antigen is undetermined. These data are taken from a study of immune heterogeneity within non-small cell lung tumors. For the TCR beta CDR3, multiplex PCR with 32 V and 13 J primers performed the amplification. TCRdb itself ran the multiplex PCR reads through MiXCR, one entry per CDR3 protein. This sample has 2,500 to 3,500 distinct CDR3 sequences, with 15% to 20% found just once. Study observations and caveats: High-frequency clones unique to single sites coexisted with identical dominant CDR3 beta clonotypes that recurred across tumor sites within a patient.

The V and J ends lost 1 base and 4 bases respectively, with 13 bases between them. The CDR3 contains 15 residues. CDR1 and CDR2 from the germline V gene are SGHTA and FQGNSA. Template material for each sample was around 560 ng of bulk tumor genomic DNA. Biopsies that were spaced far apart were taken, several per primary tumor, during surgery. Their non-small cell lung cancer was newly diagnosed and untreated, and the patients underwent curative surgery. The receptor comes from a man aged 50 to 59 with non-small cell lung cancer. The sample comprised lung tumor tissue. The V and J genes are TRBV7-2 and TRBJ2-5, with D hard to call. CDR3 DNA sequence: TGTGCCAGCAGCTTAGTAGGAGCCCCATCAGAGACCCAGTACTTC. It codes for CASSLVGAPSETQYF.